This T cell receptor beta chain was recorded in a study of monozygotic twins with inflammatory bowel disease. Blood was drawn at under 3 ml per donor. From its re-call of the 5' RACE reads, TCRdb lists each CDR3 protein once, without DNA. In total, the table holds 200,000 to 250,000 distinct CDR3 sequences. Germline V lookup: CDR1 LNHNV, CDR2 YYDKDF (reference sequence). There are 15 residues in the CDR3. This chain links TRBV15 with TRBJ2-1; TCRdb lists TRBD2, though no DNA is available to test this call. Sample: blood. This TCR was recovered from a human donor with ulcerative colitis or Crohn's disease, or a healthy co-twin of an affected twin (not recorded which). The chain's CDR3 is CATSSGLAYYNEQFF.